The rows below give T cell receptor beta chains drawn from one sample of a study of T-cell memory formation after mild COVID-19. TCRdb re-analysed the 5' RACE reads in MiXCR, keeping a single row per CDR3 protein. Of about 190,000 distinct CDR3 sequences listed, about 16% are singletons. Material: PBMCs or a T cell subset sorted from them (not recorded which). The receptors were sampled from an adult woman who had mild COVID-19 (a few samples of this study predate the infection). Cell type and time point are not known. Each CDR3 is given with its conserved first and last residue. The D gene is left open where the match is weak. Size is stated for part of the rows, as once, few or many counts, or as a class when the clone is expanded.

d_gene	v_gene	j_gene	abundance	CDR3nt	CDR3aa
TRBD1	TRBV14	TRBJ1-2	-	TGTGCCAGCAGCCAAGAATGGACAGGCGGCTACACCTTC	CASSQEWTGGYTF
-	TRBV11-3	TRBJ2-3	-	TGTGCCAGCAGCCCCTTCGGCCTACCCACAGATACGCAGTATTTT	CASSPFGLPTDTQYF
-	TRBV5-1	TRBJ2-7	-	TGCGCCAGCAGCGATAAATCGTACGAGCAGTACTTC	CASSDKSYEQYF
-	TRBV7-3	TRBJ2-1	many	TGTGCCAGCAGCGCAACAGGATACAATGAGCAGTTCTTC	CASSATGYNEQFF
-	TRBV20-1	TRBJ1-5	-	TGCAGTGCTAGTCCGCCAAGGGGAAATCAGCCCCAGCATTTT	CSASPPRGNQPQHF
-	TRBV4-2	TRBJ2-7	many	TGTGCCAGCAGCCACGATCCGGGATCCTACGAGCAGTACTTC	CASSHDPGSYEQYF
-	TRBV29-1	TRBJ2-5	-	TGCAGCGTGGGGGGGCCAAAGGGACAGACGGAAAACCCGTACCAAGAGACCCAGTACTTC	CSVGGPKGQTENPYQETQYF
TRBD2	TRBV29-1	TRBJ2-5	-	TGCAGCGTGAGATACGGGACTAGCGCCCAAGAGACCCAGTACTTC	CSVRYGTSAQETQYF
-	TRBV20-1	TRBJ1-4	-	TGCAGTGCCGCTCGATCCTCGGGGGGCTTAAATGAAAAACTGTTTTTT	CSAARSSGGLNEKLFF
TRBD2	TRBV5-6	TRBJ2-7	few	TGTGCCAGCAGCTTGGGGTCGGCTAGCGGGGCTACATGGTACTTC	CASSLGSASGATWYF
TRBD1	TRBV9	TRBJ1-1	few	TGTGCCAGCAGCGTCGACGCGGGAGGGACAGGGGGTGAAGCTTTCTTT	CASSVDAGGTGGEAFF
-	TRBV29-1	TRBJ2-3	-	TGCAGCGCCGAGTGGGGCGGCGCAGATACGCAGTATTTT	CSAEWGGADTQYF
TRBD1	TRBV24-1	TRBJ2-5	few	TGTGCCACCAGTGACCCACAGGGGGCTGGAGAGACCCAGTACTTC	CATSDPQGAGETQYF
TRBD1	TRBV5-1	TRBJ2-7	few	TGCGCCAGCAGCTTGAAAGCCGGGACAGGGGCCTACGAGCAGTACTTC	CASSLKAGTGAYEQYF
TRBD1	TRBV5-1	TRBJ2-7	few	TGCGCCACCAGCGTGGGGACAGGGCATGCCGAGCAGTACTTC	CATSVGTGHAEQYF
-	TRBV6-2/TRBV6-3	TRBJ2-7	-	TGTGCCAGCACCTCGACCTACGAGCAGTACTTC	CASTSTYEQYF
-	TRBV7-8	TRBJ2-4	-	TGTGCCAGCAGCTTAGCCCAGGACCTTCTAGCCAAAAACATTCAGTACTTC	CASSLAQDLLAKNIQYF
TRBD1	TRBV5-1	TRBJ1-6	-	TGCGCCAGCAGCTTGTATTCCCCAGGGGGTAATTCACCCCTCCACTTT	CASSLYSPGGNSPLHF
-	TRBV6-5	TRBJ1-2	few	TGTGCCAGCAGTTACTCGATTTTACGGGACTTCTCTAACTATGGCTACACCTTC	CASSYSILRDFSNYGYTF
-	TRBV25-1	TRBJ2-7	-	TGTGCCAGCAGTGGGGTCTACGAGCAGTACTTC	CASSGVYEQYF